Each of the 31 T cell receptor beta chains below was sequenced from the same sample in a study of T cells in Graves' hyperthyroidism and ophthalmopathy. Authors of the study amplified TCR beta CDR3 regions from RNA transcripts. HTBI primers were used for first-round RT-PCR of the TCR CDR3. MiXCR, run by TCRdb on the multiplex PCR reads, gives a single entry per CDR3 protein. The sample holds about 410,000 distinct CDR3 sequences, approximately 15% seen once. Material: blood. Receptors originate from a woman in her 30s with Graves' ophthalmopathy.

The CDR3 is CASSTGWGLPEPQHF. The DNA for the CDR3 is TGTGCCAGCAGTACCGGATGGGGCCTACCTGAGCCCCAGCATTTT. This chain uses TRBV6-1 with TRBJ1-5, with D perhaps TRBD1 (5 bases). CDR3 size: 15 residues. The V end lost 5 bases, the J end lost 8 bases, and 19 bases lay between the germline ends. The V gene's germline CDR1 is MNHNS and CDR2 SASEGT.

This clonotype occurred a few times. V and J are TRBV19 and TRBJ2-7; D uncertain. Trimming left V 10 bases short and J 6 bases short, with 13 bases between. The CDR3 has 11 amino acids. The germline gives CDR1 LNHDA, CDR2 SQIVND (reference sequence). DNA for the CDR3: TGTGCCACCCAGTCTACCTCCGAGCAGTACTTC. Protein sequence: CATQSTSEQYF.

This clonotype was seen many times. The V gene is TRBV27, the J gene TRBJ1-2, with 8 bases aligning to TRBD1. The germline V gene encodes CDR1 MNHEY and CDR2 SMNVEV (reference sequence). V lost 5 bases, J lost 6 bases, and 11 bases stayed unmatched. The length of the CDR3 is 15 residues. The CDR3: CASSPLTGDYHGYTF. Written as DNA, the CDR3 is TGTGCCAGCAGTCCCCTGACAGGGGATTATCATGGCTACACCTTC.

The table lists this clonotype with a few counts. This chain links TRBV19 with TRBJ2-1; 7 nucleotides line up with TRBD2. The V gene's germline CDR1 is LNHDA and CDR2 SQIVND (reference sequence). The CDR3 is 16 residues long. V shed 5 bases, J shed 2 bases, and the junction held 9 bases outside the gene matches. The CDR3 region has the DNA TGTGCCAGTAGTCCCCTGGCGGGGGAGCCCTACAATGAGCAGTTCTTC. Translating gives CASSPLAGEPYNEQFF. The variable domain in full, with the rest retrieved from reference TRBV19 and TRBJ2-1, is DGGITQSPKYLFRKEGQNVTLSCEQNLNHDAMYWYRQDPGQGLRLIYYSQIVNDFQKGDIAEGYSVSREKKESFPLTVTSAQKNPTAFYLCASSPLAGEPYNEQFFGPGTRLTVL.

Comments on this clonotype: With a much larger clone just one base away, this may be a read error. The rearrangement links TRBV20-1 to TRBJ2-4; no clear D gene. Germline V gene lookup returns CDR1 DFQATT and CDR2 SNEGSKA (reference sequence). The CDR3 totals 15 residues. Trimming left V 3 bases short and J 0 bases short, with 12 bases between. CDR3 sequence: CSASGLGLAKNIQYF. The DNA of the CDR3 is TGCAGTGCTAGTGGATTAGGGTTAGCCAAAAACATTCAGTACTTC.

This clonotype was detected ten times or more. The chain joins TRBV5-5 to TRBJ1-6; D is possibly TRBD1 (5 bases). This CDR3 has 18 residues. Germline CDR1 SGHKS, CDR2 YYEKEE (reference sequence). Trimming left V 3 bases short and J 9 bases short, with 25 bases between. In nucleotides, the CDR3 is TGTGCCAGCAGCTACCTTTCCCCCAGGGAGGAATGGGTTTCACCCCTCCACTTT. It yields the protein CASSYLSPREEWVSPLHF.

Ten or more counts support this clonotype. The chain carries TRBV19 and TRBJ2-3, with TRBD1 as a possible D gene (7 bases). CDR1 LNHDA and CDR2 SQIVND come from the germline V gene (reference sequence). This CDR3 has 16 amino acids. V was trimmed by 6 bases and J by 0 bases, leaving 16 bases between them. CDR3 sequence (DNA): TGTGCCAGTAGCGGGTTCAGGGGGGTCAGCACAGATACGCAGTATTTT. Amino acids: CASSGFRGVSTDTQYF. The entire variable domain, with the rest obtained from reference TRBV19 and TRBJ2-3, is as follows: DGGITQSPKYLFRKEGQNVTLSCEQNLNHDAMYWYRQDPGQGLRLIYYSQIVNDFQKGDIAEGYSVSREKKESFPLTVTSAQKNPTAFYLCASSGFRGVSTDTQYFGPGTRLTVL.

This clonotype has a count of ten or more. V and J are TRBV28 and TRBJ2-6; D remains unclear. The CDR3 has 14 residues. Trimming removed 1 base from V and 0 bases from J, with 1 base in between. Per the germline V gene, CDR1 is MDHEN and CDR2 is SYDVKM. The CDR3 loop is CASSLFSGANVLTF. CDR3 sequence (DNA): TGTGCCAGCAGTTTATTCTCTGGGGCCAACGTCCTGACTTTC.

There are many counts of this clonotype. This sequence joins TRBV6-1 and TRBJ1-1; D is undetermined. Trimming took off 7 bases at V and 4 bases at J, with 28 bases between the two ends. The CDR3 sequence is 18 residues long. Germline V gives CDR1 MNHNS, CDR2 SASEGT. DNA for the CDR3: TGTGCCAGCAACTCAGAACGTATAGACGGCGTTTGGGGCACTGAAGCTTTCTTT. Translated: CASNSERIDGVWGTEAFF.

This clonotype was counted many times. The chain employs TRBV12-3 or TRBV12-4 and TRBJ2-5; 8 nucleotides agree with TRBD2. The CDR3 extends over 13 amino acids. After removal of 8 bases from V and 2 bases from J, the junction contained 4 bases not matched to a gene. CDR3 sequence (DNA): TGTGCCAGCGGGGAGCGGGGGCAAGAGACCCAGTACTTC. Protein: CASGERGQETQYF.

This clonotype was counted only a few times. The chain uses TRBV7-3 and TRBJ1-1; D remains unclear. The CDR3 has 13 residues. Trimming left V 4 bases short and J 1 base short, with 7 bases between. Germline loops: CDR1 SGHTA, CDR2 FQGTGA. The CDR3 DNA sequence: TGTGCCAGCAGCTACAAAGGGAACACTGAAGCTTTCTTT. Translating gives CASSYKGNTEAFF.

This clonotype was found many times. V and J are TRBV4-1 and TRBJ2-3; 13 positions agree with TRBD2. The CDR3 loop spans 17 amino acids. V lost 4 bases, J lost 1 base, and 5 bases stayed unmatched. Germline lookup yields CDR1 MGHRA and CDR2 YSYEKL. The CDR3 loop is CASSRLGTSGGTDTQYF. The DNA of the CDR3 is TGCGCCAGCAGCCGCCTCGGGACTAGCGGGGGCACAGATACGCAGTATTTT.

This clonotype was seen more than once but under ten times. The chain employs TRBV3-1 and TRBJ2-1; D is undetermined. This CDR3 contains 14 residues. The V end was cut by 3 bases, the J end by 8 bases, with 14 bases between. Germline V CDR1 and CDR2: LGHDT, YNNKEL (reference sequence). The CDR3 here is CASSHHRTADEQFF. The DNA of the CDR3 is TGTGCCAGCAGCCACCACCGGACGGCGGATGAGCAGTTCTTC.

This clonotype was detected ten times or more. The chain joins TRBV12-3 or TRBV12-4 to TRBJ1-1; D gene ambiguous. V was pared by 8 bases and J by 2 bases, with 18 bases between. The CDR3 is 15 residues long. CDR3 sequence: CASEPNSGFNTEAFF. The CDR3 bases are TGTGCCAGCGAACCAAATTCCGGTTTCAACACTGAAGCTTTCTTT.

The sample holds many counts of this clonotype. This chain links TRBV28 with TRBJ2-5; D remains ambiguous. This CDR3 comprises 14 residues. Trimming pared 3 bases from V and 5 bases from J, leaving 13 bases between. From germline, CDR1 is MDHEN and CDR2 SYDVKM. The CDR3 protein is CASSLGSKPETQYF. The CDR3 DNA sequence: TGTGCCAGCAGTTTGGGGTCGAAGCCTGAGACCCAGTACTTC.

This clonotype was seen many times. V is TRBV18 and J is TRBJ1-1, with D tentatively TRBD1 (6 bases). CDR1 is KGHSH, CDR2 LQKENI, per germline. The CDR3 length is 19 residues. The germline V and J ends were trimmed by 2 bases and 1 base, with 23 bases remaining between them. Written as DNA, the CDR3 is TGTGCCAGCTCACCATTGGGACACCTTGGGCCCCCGACGAACACTGAAGCTTTCTTT. Translation: CASSPLGHLGPPTNTEAFF.

The rearrangement uses TRBV29-1 and TRBJ2-7; 14 positions agree with TRBD2. The junction had 6 bases not matched to a gene; V was cut back by 2 bases and J by 0 bases. Germline CDR1 and CDR2: SQVTM and ANQGSEA. The CDR3 sequence is 17 residues long. DNA for the CDR3: TGCAGCGTTGAAAAGGGACTAGCGGGGGTGAGCTCCTACGAGCAGTACTTC. The encoded protein is CSVEKGLAGVSSYEQYF.

This clonotype has only a few counts. J is TRBJ2-1 and V is TRBV7-2, with D unclear. Germline CDR1 SGHTA, CDR2 FQGNSA. Trimming removed 1 base from V and 0 bases from J, with 7 bases in between. The CDR3 is made up of 15 amino acids. As DNA, the CDR3 is TGTGCCAGCAGCTTAGACCCGGGCTCCTACAATGAGCAGTTCTTC. Amino acid sequence: CASSLDPGSYNEQFF. Full variable domain (missing parts from reference TRBV7-2 and TRBJ2-1): GAGVSQSPSNKVTEKGKDVELRCDPISGHTALYWYRQSLGQGLEFLIYFQGNSAPDKSGLPSDRFSAERTGGSVSTLTIQRTQQEDSAVYLCASSLDPGSYNEQFFGPGTRLTVL.

This clonotype was seen repeatedly, ten times or more. The chain is built from TRBV6-1 and TRBJ2-5; TRBD1 matches at 7 bases. J lost 4 bases, V lost 3 bases, and 5 bases had no gene match. CDR3 size: 14 residues. Germline values: CDR1 MNHNS, CDR2 SASEGT. The CDR3 DNA follows: TGTGCCAGCAGTGAGACAGGGAGAACAGAGACCCAGTACTTC. Translation gives CASSETGRTETQYF.

This chain joins TRBV29-1 and TRBJ2-2; 7 bases line up with TRBD1. The J segment lost 5 bases and the V segment lost 6 bases, leaving 12 bases of the junction unmatched. The CDR3 extends over 15 amino acids. CDR1 is SQVTM and CDR2 is ANQGSEA in the germline V gene. CDR3 protein: CSVQTGTERTGELFF. The CDR3 region has the DNA TGCAGCGTCCAAACCGGGACAGAGAGAACCGGGGAGCTGTTTTTT.

This clonotype was recorded many times. This chain uses TRBV12-3 or TRBV12-4 with TRBJ1-3; D may be TRBD1 (6 bases). The CDR3 is 15 amino acids. V lost 1 base and J lost 2, with 9 bases in between. The CDR3, as DNA: TGTGCCAGCAGTTTAGACAGGGTAACTGGAAACACCATATATTTT. Its translation is CASSLDRVTGNTIYF.

CDR3: CASGYRDKNIQYF. The CDR3, as DNA: TGTGCCAGCGGCTATCGGGACAAAAACATTCAGTACTTC. The chain employs TRBV12-3 or TRBV12-4 and TRBJ2-4, with D possibly being TRBD2 (5 bases). The V end was cut by 8 bases, the J end by 3 bases, with 11 bases between. The CDR3 consists of 13 residues.

The V call is TRBV9, the J call TRBJ2-3, with TRBD2 identical over 15 bases. Germline V lookup: CDR1 SGDLS, CDR2 YYNGEE. The length of the CDR3 is 17 residues. V lost 4 bases and J lost 7; bases outside the gene matches: 10. The DNA of the CDR3 is TGTGCCAGCAGCACGCCACGGACTAGCGGGGGGGCTTATACGCAGTATTTT. It is translated as CASSTPRTSGGAYTQYF.

This clonotype was seen ten or more times. The chain combines TRBV30 with TRBJ2-3; D is possibly TRBD1 (6 bases). The CDR3 length is 13 residues. Trimming removed 2 bases from V and 1 base from J, with 7 bases in between. Germline V lookup: CDR1 GTSNPN, CDR2 SVGIG (reference sequence). CDR3 nucleotides: TGTGCCTGGAGTCCAGGGGGCACAGATACGCAGTATTTT. As protein: CAWSPGGTDTQYF.

This clonotype has ten or more counts. This chain connects TRBV15 to TRBJ2-7; 8 bases align to TRBD1. This CDR3 comprises 13 residues. Germline values: CDR1 LNHNV, CDR2 YYDKDF (reference sequence). V lost 4 bases and J lost 5; bases outside the gene matches: 4. CDR3 sequence (DNA): TGTGCCACCAGCACGGACAGGGAAGACGAGCAGTACTTC. Its translation is CATSTDREDEQYF.

The sample holds many counts of this clonotype. The chain joins TRBV20-1 to TRBJ2-5, with 12 bases aligning to TRBD2. The CDR3 extends over 15 amino acids. Trimming cost V 1 base and J 5 bases; bases outside gene matches: 5. The germline gives CDR1 DFQATT, CDR2 SNEGSKA (reference sequence). The CDR3 DNA sequence: TGCAGTGCTAGAGTTGCTAGCGGGGGGGCGGAGACCCAGTACTTC. Translation gives CSARVASGGAETQYF.

In its sample, this clonotype was seen many times. The V gene is TRBV2, the J gene TRBJ2-7, with D perhaps TRBD1 (5 bases). This CDR3 region has 15 residues. Germline loops: CDR1 SNHLY, CDR2 FYNNEI. The V and J ends lost 2 bases and 0 bases respectively, with 11 bases between them. Written as DNA, the CDR3 is TGTGCCAGCAGTGAACAGGGAATCCCCTCCTACGAGCAGTACTTC. Its protein product is CASSEQGIPSYEQYF.

This clonotype was seen many times. This rearrangement joins TRBV7-9 to TRBJ1-2, with D hard to call. Trimming pared 5 bases from V and 6 bases from J, leaving 16 bases between. Per germline, CDR1 SEHNR and CDR2 FQNEAQ (reference sequence). The CDR3 contains 14 residues. CDR3 residues: CASSPLTGLDGYTF. The DNA for the CDR3 is TGTGCCAGCAGCCCGTTAACGGGGTTGGATGGCTACACCTTC. Full variable domain (remainder filled in from reference TRBV7-9 and TRBJ1-2): DTGVSQNPRHKITKRGQNVTFRCDPISEHNRLYWYRQTLGQGPEFLTYFQNEAQLEKSRLLSDRFSAERPKGSFSTLEIQRTEQGDSAMYLCASSPLTGLDGYTFGSGTRLTVV.

This clonotype was counted many times. The chain carries TRBV18 and TRBJ2-2; possibly TRBD1 for D (6 bases). In germline, CDR1 is KGHSH, CDR2 LQKENI. The CDR3 loop spans 15 amino acids. V lost 3 bases and J lost 1, with 9 bases in between. CDR3 protein: CASSPTGKNTGELFF. The DNA of the CDR3 is TGTGCCAGCTCACCTACAGGGAAGAACACCGGGGAGCTGTTTTTT.

Many counts were recorded for this clonotype. The chain uses TRBV11-2 and TRBJ1-6; 9 bases agree with TRBD1. Germline trimming cut 6 bases from V and 9 bases from J; bases unmatched to any gene: 9. The CDR3 is 15 residues long. In germline, CDR1 is SGHAT, CDR2 FQNNGV. CDR3 in amino acids: CASSRSGTGTSPLHF. CDR3 DNA sequence: TGTGCCAGCAGTCGTTCCGGGACAGGGACTTCACCCCTCCACTTT. The variable domain in full, completed from reference TRBV11-2 and TRBJ1-6, reads EAGVAQSPRYKIIEKRQSVAFWCNPISGHATLYWYQQILGQGPKLLIQFQNNGVVDDSQLPKDRFSAERLKGVDSTLKIQPAKLEDSAVYLCASSRSGTGTSPLHFGNGTRLTVT.

This clonotype was counted many times. CDR3 DNA: TGTGCTAGTGGTTTGGAGACCCTCACTAGCGGGGGGGCCTATGATACGCAGTATTTT. Encoded protein: CASGLETLTSGGAYDTQYF. The J gene is TRBJ2-3, the V gene TRBV12-5, with 13 bases identical to TRBD2. The CDR3 extends over 19 amino acids. V shed 1 base, J shed 6 bases, and the junction held 13 bases outside the gene matches. Germline V gives CDR1 LGHNT, CDR2 FRNRAP.